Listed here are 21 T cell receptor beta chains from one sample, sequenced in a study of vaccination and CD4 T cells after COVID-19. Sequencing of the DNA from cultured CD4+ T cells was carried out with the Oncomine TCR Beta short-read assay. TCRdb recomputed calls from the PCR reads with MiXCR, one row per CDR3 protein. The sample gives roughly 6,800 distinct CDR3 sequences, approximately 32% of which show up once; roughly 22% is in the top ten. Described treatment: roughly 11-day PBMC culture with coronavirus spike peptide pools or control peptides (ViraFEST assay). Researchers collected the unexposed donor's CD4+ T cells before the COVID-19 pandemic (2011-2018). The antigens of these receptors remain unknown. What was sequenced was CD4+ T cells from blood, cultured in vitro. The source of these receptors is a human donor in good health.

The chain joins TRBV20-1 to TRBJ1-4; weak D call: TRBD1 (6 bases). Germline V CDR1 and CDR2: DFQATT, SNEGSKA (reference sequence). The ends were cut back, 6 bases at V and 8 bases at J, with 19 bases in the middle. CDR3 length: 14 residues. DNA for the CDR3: TGCAGTGCGAACCCACAGGGAAGTGGGGAAAAACTGTTTTTT. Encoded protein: CSANPQGSGEKLFF.

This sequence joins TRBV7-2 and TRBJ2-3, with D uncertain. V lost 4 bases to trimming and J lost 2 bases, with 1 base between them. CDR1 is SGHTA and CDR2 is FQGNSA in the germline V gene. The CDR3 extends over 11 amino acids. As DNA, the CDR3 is TGTGCCAGCAGCTACACAGATACGCAGTATTTT. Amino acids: CASSYTDTQYF.

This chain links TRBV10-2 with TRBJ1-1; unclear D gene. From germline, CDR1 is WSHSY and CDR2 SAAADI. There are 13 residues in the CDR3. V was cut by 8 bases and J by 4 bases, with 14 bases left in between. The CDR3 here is CASSGNLGTEAFF. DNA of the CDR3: TGCGCCAGCTCGGGGAATTTAGGCACTGAAGCTTTCTTT.

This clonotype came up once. CDR3 sequence reads: CSVDSHLWGYTF. The CDR3 coding sequence is TGCAGCGTTGACAGTCACCTATGGGGCTACACCTTC. The V gene is TRBV29-1, the J gene TRBJ1-2; D unclear. The length of the CDR3 is 12 residues. The germline gives CDR1 SQVTM, CDR2 ANQGSEA. Deletions cut 3 bases from V and 8 bases from J, with 13 bases between.

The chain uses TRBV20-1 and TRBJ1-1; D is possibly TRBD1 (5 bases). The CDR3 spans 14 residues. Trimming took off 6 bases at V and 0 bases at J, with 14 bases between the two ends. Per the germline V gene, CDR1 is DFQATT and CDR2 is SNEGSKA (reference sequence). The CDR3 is CSAPPGGLNTEAFF. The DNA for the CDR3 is TGCAGTGCCCCGCCTGGGGGATTGAACACTGAAGCTTTCTTT.

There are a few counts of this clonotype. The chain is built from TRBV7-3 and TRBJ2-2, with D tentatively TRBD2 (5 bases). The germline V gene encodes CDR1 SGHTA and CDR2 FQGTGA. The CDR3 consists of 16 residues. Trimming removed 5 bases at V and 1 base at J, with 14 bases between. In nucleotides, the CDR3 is TGTGCCAGCAGCCCGGAGGCGTACGGGAACACCGGGGAGCTGTTTTTT. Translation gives CASSPEAYGNTGELFF.

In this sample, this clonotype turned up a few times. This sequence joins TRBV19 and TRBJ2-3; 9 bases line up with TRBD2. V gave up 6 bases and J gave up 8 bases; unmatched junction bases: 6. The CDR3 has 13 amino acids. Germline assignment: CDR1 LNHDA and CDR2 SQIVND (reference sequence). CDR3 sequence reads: CASRASGDGTQYF. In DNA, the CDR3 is TGTGCCAGTAGGGCTAGCGGGGACGGTACGCAGTATTTT. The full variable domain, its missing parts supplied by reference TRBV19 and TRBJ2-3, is DGGITQSPKYLFRKEGQNVTLSCEQNLNHDAMYWYRQDPGQGLRLIYYSQIVNDFQKGDIAEGYSVSREKKESFPLTVTSAQKNPTAFYLCASRASGDGTQYFGPGTRLTVL.

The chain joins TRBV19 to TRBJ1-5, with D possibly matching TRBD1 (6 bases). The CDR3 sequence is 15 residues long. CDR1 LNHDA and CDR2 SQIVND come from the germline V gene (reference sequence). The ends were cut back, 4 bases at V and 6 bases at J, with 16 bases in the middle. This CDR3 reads CASSNGQTVLQPQHF. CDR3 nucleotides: TGTGCCAGTAGTAATGGACAGACAGTCCTTCAGCCCCAGCATTTT.

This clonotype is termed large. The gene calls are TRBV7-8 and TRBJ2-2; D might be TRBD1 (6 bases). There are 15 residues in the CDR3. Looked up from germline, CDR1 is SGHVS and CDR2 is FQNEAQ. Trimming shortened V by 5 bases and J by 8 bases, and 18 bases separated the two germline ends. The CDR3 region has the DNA TGTGCCAGCAGCCTCCCGACAGGATCTTCAGGGGAGCTGTTTTTT. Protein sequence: CASSLPTGSSGELFF.

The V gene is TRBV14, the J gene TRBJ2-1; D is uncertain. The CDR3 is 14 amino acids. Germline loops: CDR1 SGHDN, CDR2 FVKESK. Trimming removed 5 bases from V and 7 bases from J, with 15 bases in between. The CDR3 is CASSYQVDGNEQFF. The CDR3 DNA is TGTGCCAGCAGCTATCAAGTGGACGGTAATGAGCAGTTCTTC.

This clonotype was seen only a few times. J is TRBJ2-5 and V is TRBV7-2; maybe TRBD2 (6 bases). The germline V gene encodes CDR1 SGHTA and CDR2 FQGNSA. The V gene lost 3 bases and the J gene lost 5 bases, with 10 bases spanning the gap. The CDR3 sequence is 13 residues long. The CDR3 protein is CASSLGGLETQYF. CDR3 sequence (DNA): TGTGCCAGCAGCTTGGGAGGACTGGAGACCCAGTACTTC. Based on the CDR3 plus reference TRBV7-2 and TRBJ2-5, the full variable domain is GAGVSQSPSNKVTEKGKDVELRCDPISGHTALYWYRQSLGQGLEFLIYFQGNSAPDKSGLPSDRFSAERTGGSVSTLTIQRTQQEDSAVYLCASSLGGLETQYFGPGTRLLVL.

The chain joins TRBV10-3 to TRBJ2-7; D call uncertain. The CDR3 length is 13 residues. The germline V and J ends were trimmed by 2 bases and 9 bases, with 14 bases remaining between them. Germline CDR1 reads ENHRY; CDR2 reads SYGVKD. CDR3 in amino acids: CAISEVSSAGQYF. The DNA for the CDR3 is TGTGCCATCAGTGAGGTGTCTTCGGCAGGGCAGTACTTC.

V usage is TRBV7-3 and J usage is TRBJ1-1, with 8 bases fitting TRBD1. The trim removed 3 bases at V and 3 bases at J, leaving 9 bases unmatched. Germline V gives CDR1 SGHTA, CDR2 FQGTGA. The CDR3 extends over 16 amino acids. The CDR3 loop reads CASSFGAGGRYTEAFF. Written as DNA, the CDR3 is TGTGCCAGCAGCTTTGGGGCAGGGGGCAGGTACACTGAAGCTTTCTTT. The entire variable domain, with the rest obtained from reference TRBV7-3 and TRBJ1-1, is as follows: GAGVSQTPSNKVTEKGKYVELRCDPISGHTALYWYRQSLGQGPEFLIYFQGTGAADDSGLPNDRFFAVRPEGSVSTLKIQRTERGDSAVYLCASSFGAGGRYTEAFFGQGTRLTVV.

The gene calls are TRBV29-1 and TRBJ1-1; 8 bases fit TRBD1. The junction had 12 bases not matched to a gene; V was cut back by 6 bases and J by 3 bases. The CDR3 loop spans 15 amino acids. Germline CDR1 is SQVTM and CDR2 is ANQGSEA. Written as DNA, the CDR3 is TGCAGCGTGCGACAGGGGACTATCGAGGACACTGAAGCTTTCTTT. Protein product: CSVRQGTIEDTEAFF.

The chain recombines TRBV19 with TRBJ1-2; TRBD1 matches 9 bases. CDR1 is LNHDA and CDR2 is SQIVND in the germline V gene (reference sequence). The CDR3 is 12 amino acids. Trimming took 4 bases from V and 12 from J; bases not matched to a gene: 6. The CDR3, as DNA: TGTGCCAGTAGTAATCGACAGGGGGACGACACCTTC. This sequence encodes CASSNRQGDDTF. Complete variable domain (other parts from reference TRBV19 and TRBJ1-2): DGGITQSPKYLFRKEGQNVTLSCEQNLNHDAMYWYRQDPGQGLRLIYYSQIVNDFQKGDIAEGYSVSREKKESFPLTVTSAQKNPTAFYLCASSNRQGDDTFGSGTRLTVV.

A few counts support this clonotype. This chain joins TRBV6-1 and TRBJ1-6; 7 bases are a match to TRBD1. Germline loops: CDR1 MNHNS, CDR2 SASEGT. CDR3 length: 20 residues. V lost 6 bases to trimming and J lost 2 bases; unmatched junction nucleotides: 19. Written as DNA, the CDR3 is TGTGCCAGCAGCTCACCACCCCCGGGACAGAAGGTGGCCTATAATTCACCCCTCCACTTT. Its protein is CASSSPPPGQKVAYNSPLHF.

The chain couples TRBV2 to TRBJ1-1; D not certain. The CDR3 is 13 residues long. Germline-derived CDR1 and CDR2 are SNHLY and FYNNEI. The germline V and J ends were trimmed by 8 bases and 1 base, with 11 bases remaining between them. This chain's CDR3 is CASEGLENTEAFF. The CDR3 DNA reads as TGTGCCAGCGAAGGACTCGAGAACACTGAAGCTTTCTTT.

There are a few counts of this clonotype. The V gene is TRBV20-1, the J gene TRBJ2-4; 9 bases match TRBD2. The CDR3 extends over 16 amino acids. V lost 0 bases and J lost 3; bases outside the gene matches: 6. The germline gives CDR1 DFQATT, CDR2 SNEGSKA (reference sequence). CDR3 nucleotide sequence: TGCAGTGCTAGAGATCCGCCTAGCGGGGTCAAAAACATTCAGTACTTC. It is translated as CSARDPPSGVKNIQYF.

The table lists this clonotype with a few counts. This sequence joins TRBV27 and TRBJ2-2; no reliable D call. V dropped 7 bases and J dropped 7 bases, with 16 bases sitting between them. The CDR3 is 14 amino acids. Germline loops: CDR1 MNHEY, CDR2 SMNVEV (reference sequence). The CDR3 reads CASTPGRAHGELFF. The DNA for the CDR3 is TGTGCCAGCACCCCGGGTAGGGCCCACGGGGAGCTGTTTTTT.

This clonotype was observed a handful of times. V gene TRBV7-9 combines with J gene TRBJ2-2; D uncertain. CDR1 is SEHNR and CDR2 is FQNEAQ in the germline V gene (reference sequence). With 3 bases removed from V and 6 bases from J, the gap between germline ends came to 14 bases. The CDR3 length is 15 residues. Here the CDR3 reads CASSFEPAIPGELFF. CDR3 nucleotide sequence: TGTGCCAGCAGCTTTGAGCCAGCTATCCCCGGGGAGCTGTTTTTT.

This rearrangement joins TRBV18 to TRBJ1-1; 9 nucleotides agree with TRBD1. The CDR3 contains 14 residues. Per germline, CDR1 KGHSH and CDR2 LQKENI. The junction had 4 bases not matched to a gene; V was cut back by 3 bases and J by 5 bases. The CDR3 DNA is TGTGCCAGCTCACCGACAGGGGGAGAAACTGAAGCTTTCTTT. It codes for CASSPTGGETEAFF.